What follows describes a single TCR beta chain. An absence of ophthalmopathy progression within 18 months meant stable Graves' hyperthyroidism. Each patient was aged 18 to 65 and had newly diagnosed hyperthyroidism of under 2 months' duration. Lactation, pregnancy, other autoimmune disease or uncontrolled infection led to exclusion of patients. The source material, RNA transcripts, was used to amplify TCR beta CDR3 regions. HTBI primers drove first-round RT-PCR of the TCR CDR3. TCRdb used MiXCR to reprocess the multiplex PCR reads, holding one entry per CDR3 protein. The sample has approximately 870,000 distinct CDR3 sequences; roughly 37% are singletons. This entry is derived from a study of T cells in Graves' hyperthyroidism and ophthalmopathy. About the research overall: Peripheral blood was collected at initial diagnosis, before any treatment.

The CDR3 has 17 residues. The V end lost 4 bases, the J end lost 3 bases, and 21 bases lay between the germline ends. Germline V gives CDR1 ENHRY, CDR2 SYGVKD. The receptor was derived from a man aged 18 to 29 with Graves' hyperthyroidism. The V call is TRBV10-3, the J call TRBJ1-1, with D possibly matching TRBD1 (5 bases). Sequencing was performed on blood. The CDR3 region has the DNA TGTGCCATCAGTGCCTTTTTGACAGAGGGCCCAGACACTGAAGCTTTCTTT. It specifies CAISAFLTEGPDTEAFF.